These T cell receptor beta chains were read from a single sample in a study of shared clonotypes between healthy human individuals. The method was immunoSEQ multiplex PCR; TCRdb's version includes in-frame clones alone and lacks a portion of them. The table shows roughly 1,800,000 clones, with about 95% occurring only once. The sequenced sample was naive CD8+ T cells sorted from blood. The receptors shown here come from a man between 18 and 29 years old in good health. The CDR3 runs from the conserved cysteine through the conserved F or W. Each record gives: clone size, D gene, J gene, V gene, CDR3 DNA, CDR3 protein. A D gene is named only where the DNA matches it firmly. Clone size appears in some rows only: once, few, many, or a class for an expanded clone.

size: .; D: TRBD1; J: TRBJ1-6; V: TRBV27; DNA: TGTGCCAGCAGTTTGACGCAGGGGGAGGGAAATTCACCCCTCCACTTT; CDR3: CASSLTQGEGNSPLHF
size: .; D: .; J: TRBJ2-1; V: TRBV30; DNA: TGTGCCTGGAGTGTACAATACAATGAGCAGTTCTTC; CDR3: CAWSVQYNEQFF
size: .; D: .; J: TRBJ2-7; V: TRBV10-2; DNA: TGCGCCAGCCGAATTGGCAGATCCTACGAGCAGTACTTC; CDR3: CASRIGRSYEQYF
size: .; D: .; J: TRBJ2-7; V: TRBV11-2; DNA: TGTGCCAGCAGCTTTGTATCCTACGAGCAGTACTTC; CDR3: CASSFVSYEQYF
size: once; D: .; J: TRBJ1-4; V: TRBV2; DNA: TGTGCCAGCAGCTTACAGGAAATTCGGGCAGAGGGTGAAAAACTGTTTTTT; CDR3: CASSLQEIRAEGEKLFF
size: .; D: .; J: TRBJ2-2; V: TRBV27; DNA: TGTGCCAGCAGTTGGGGGCGGGGCACCGGGGAGCTGTTTTTT; CDR3: CASSWGRGTGELFF
size: .; D: .; J: TRBJ2-2; V: TRBV5-1; DNA: TGCGCCAGCAGCTATTACAAGAACACCGGGGAGCTGTTTTTT; CDR3: CASSYYKNTGELFF
size: .; D: .; J: TRBJ1-4; V: TRBV27; DNA: TGTGCCAGCAGTCTCCTAAGAGGGGCCGAGGATGAGAAACTGTTTTTT; CDR3: CASSLLRGAEDEKLFF
size: .; D: .; J: TRBJ2-7; V: TRBV5-4; DNA: TGTGCCAGCAGCTTGGGTAGGGCACCCGAGCAGTACTTC; CDR3: CASSLGRAPEQYF
size: .; D: .; J: TRBJ2-1; V: TRBV4-3; DNA: TGCGCCAGCAGCCCCCTGGGGGAGGACGAGCAGTTCTTC; CDR3: CASSPLGEDEQFF